This record looks at one T cell receptor (beta chain) sequence and its context. It lacks a known antigen. Nothing much larger sits one base from this clone, and base qualities are not available. The CDR3 contains 15 residues, cysteine and phenylalanine counted. Only the CDR3 part of the read is kept: 45 bases, read in frame from the first base. CDR1 and CDR2 are read off the germline V gene (reference sequence) as SGHNT and YYREEE. V and J lose 4 bases and 1 base, and a span of 14 bases separates them. The sample belongs to a study of siplizumab effects on memory and regulatory T cells (dated by TCRdb to between 2017 and 2020). For context, the study as a whole: The effect of the anti-CD2 antibody siplizumab on alloreactive T-cell subsets was examined in allogeneic mixed lymphocyte reactions constructed from human PBMCs. Results and caveats for the whole study, not just this receptor: No functional confirmation was obtained for the suppressive function of proliferating Tregs from siplizumab cultures. Of the alloreactive CD4+ clones that could be mapped, the Treg-derived share averaged about 63% with siplizumab compared with 25% to 30% in control reactions. Compared with memory T cells, unstimulated naive T cells appeared more diverse, and naive cells seemed to make a substantial contribution to the alloresponse. Roughly 75-95% of proliferating CD4+ or CD8+ clones could not be assigned a naive or memory phenotype. Sequences below about 10^-5 frequency were poorly captured, so only a minor fraction of alloreactive clones could be mapped to unstimulated subsets. Siplizumab significantly reduced the cumulative frequency of alloreactive sequences traceable to unstimulated CD4+ memory T cells.

Unstimulated CD4+ memory cells were also sequenced in three donor pairs, together with CD4+ naive, CD8+ TEMRA, CD8+ naive and CD8+ effector memory subsets. Sorted unstimulated T cells, along with proliferating T cells recovered from mixed lymphocyte reactions, underwent TCRbeta CDR3 sequencing. Fresh whole blood from over 8 HLA-typed healthy donors was used to isolate PBMCs. The protocol used for the library was the immunoSEQ multiplex PCR assay. Each sample had roughly 100,000 TCR templates assayed by the deep sequencing platform. Genomic DNA extracted from sorted T cells was used for TCRbeta CDR3 sequencing. In the original analysis: Clonal analysis of TCRbeta CDR3 data was done in the R programming language. Unstimulated samples were compared with post-reaction CFSE-low samples to define alloreactive CD4+ and CD8+ clones. Regulatory or non-regulatory origin was assigned to alloreactive CD4+ clones by matching of sequences to sorted unstimulated Treg and non-Treg repertoires. The immuneACCESS repertoire file appears here via TCRdb, limited to in-frame rearrangements. These files lack a portion of the clones; in checked studies, under half of the deficit traces to unresolved V genes, and the cause of the others is not known. The V and J calls and clone size are taken from that table; D and trimming were inferred from the DNA. The sample records roughly 60,000 clones, just over 95% of which are singletons. Jointly, the top ten make up 0.095% of the sample.

The source is a human donor in good health. Sequencing was performed on naive CD8+ T cells sorted from blood. In the paper's terms, the cell subset or site label means: unstimulated naive T cells. The rearrangement combines TRBV5-4 with TRBJ1-1; the D gene is possibly TRBD1, with 5 bases matching. The sequenced DNA: TGTGCCAGCAGCAAAGCGGGGGGGAAGAACACTGAAGCTTTCTTT. Translated, this gives CASSKAGGKNTEAFF.